This is a list of T cell receptor beta chains from one sample in a study of blood T cell repertoires in COVID-19. Some clones are missing from TCRdb's copy, which holds only in-frame ones; the method was immunoSEQ multiplex PCR. The sample yields just over 250,000 clones, 91% seen once. What was sequenced was peripheral blood. These TCRs come from a person aged 18-29 years with COVID-19, enrolled during active disease. CDR3s include the opening cysteine and the closing phenylalanine or tryptophan. Where a row states a size, it is once, few, many or the class of an expanded clone; other rows omit it.

J gene,clone size,V gene,CDR3 protein
TRBJ2-7,-,TRBV27,CASSLVGSGSPEQYF
TRBJ1-3,-,TRBV3-1/TRBV3-2,CASSQGTGGISGNTIYF
TRBJ2-7,-,TRBV2,CASSEQNYEQYF
TRBJ1-2,once,TRBV27,CASSLSYAAGGNSGGYTF
TRBJ2-5,-,TRBV6-5,CASSYGEGEWETQYF
TRBJ1-5,-,TRBV28,CATHLGSSNQPQHF
TRBJ2-3,-,TRBV4-1,CASSQDTPQGGSDTQYF
TRBJ2-1,few,TRBV6-5,CASNVQGGNEQFF
TRBJ1-1,-,TRBV19,CASTPGILNTEAFF
TRBJ1-2,-,TRBV29-1,CSVSPGANYGYTF
TRBJ2-1,-,TRBV5-1,CASSLVEAGDQFF
TRBJ2-5,-,TRBV5-4,CASSLAIASGRAGETQYF
TRBJ1-5,-,TRBV5-8,CASGQLSNQPQHF
TRBJ2-1,-,TRBV3-1/TRBV3-2,CASSQRGSSLPAHNEQFF
TRBJ2-1,-,TRBV7-2,CARVGTTYNEQFF
TRBJ1-5,-,TRBV6-2/TRBV6-3,CASSESDRDSNQPQHF
TRBJ2-7,-,TRBV19,CASSPGQGSNEQYF
TRBJ1-1,-,TRBV7-8,CASSSSGDRMNTEAFF
TRBJ2-2,-,TRBV19,CASSIEVQAGELFF
TRBJ1-1,-,TRBV11-2,CASSLVLQGDTEAFF
TRBJ2-5,-,TRBV12-5,CASGLDSWEGRETQYF
TRBJ1-2,-,TRBV4-2,CASSQAFGTGKGYTF
TRBJ1-1,once,TRBV7-9,CASSPPQGSSTEAFF
TRBJ1-2,few,TRBV5-6,CASSFRRQGISGYTF
TRBJ2-1,-,TRBV5-6,CASTLLAGVYNEQFF
TRBJ2-1,once,TRBV11-2,CASSFEPLVAVYNEQFF
TRBJ2-7,-,TRBV7-8,CASSPSGTGTYEQYF
TRBJ1-2,-,TRBV7-9,CASSVHRGGSYGYTF
TRBJ2-5,-,TRBV5-6,CASSLQGWETQYF